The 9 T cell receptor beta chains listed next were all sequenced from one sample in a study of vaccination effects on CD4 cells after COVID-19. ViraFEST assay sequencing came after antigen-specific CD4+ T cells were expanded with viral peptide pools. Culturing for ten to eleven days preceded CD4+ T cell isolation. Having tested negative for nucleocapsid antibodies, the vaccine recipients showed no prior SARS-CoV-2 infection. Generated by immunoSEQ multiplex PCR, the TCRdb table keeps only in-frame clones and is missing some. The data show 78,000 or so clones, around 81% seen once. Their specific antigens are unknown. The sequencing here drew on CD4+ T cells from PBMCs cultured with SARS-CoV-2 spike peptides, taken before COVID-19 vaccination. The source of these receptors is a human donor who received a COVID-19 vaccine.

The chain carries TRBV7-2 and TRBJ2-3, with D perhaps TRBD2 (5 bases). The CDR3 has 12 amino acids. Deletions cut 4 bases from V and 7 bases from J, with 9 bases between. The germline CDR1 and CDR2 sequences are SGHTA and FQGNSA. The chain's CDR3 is CASSSFGNTQYF. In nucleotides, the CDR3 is TGTGCCAGCAGCTCCTTCGGGAATACGCAGTATTTT. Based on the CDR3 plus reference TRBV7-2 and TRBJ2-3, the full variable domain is GAGVSQSPSNKVTEKGKDVELRCDPISGHTALYWYRQSLGQGLEFLIYFQGNSAPDKSGLPSDRFSAERTGGSVSTLTIQRTQQEDSAVYLCASSSFGNTQYFGPGTRLTVL.

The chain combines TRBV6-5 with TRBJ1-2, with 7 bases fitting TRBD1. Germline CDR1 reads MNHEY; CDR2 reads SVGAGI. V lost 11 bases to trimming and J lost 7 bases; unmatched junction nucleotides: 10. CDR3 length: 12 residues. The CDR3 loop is CAALTGSSGYTF. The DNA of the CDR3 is TGTGCCGCCCTGACAGGGAGTTCTGGCTACACCTTC.

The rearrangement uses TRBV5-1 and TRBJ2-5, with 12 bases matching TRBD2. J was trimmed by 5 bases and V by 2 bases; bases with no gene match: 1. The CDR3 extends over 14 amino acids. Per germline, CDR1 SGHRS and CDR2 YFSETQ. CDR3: CASSFGTSGETQYF. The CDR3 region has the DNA TGCGCCAGCAGCTTCGGGACTAGCGGGGAGACCCAGTACTTC. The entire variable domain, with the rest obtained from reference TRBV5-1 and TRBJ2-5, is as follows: KAGVTQTPRYLIKTRGQQVTLSCSPISGHRSVSWYQQTPGQGLQFLFEYFSETQRNKGNFPGRFSGRQFSNSRSEMNVSTLELGDSALYLCASSFGTSGETQYFGPGTRLLVL.

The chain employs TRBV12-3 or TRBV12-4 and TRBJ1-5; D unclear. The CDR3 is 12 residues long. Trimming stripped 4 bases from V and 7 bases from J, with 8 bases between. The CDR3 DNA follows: TGTGCCAGCAGTTCTGGTCGGCAGCCCCAGCATTTT. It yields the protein CASSSGRQPQHF.

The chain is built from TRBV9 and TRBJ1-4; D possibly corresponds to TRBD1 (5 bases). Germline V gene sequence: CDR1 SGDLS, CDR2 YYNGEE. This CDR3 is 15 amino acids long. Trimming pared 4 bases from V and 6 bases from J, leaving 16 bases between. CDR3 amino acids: CASSTQGLPHEKLFF. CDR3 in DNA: TGTGCCAGCAGCACGCAGGGACTGCCCCATGAAAAACTGTTTTTT. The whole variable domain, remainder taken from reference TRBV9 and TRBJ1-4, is DSGVTQTPKHLITATGQRVTLRCSPRSGDLSVYWYQQSLDQGLQFLIQYYNGEERAKGNILERFSAQQFPDLHSELNLSSLELGDSALYFCASSTQGLPHEKLFFGSGTQLSVL.

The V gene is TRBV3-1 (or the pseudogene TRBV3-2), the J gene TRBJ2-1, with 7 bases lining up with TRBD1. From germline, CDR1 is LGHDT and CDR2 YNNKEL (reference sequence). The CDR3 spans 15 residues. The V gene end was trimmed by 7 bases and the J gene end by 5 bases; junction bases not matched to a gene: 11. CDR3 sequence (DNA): TGTGCCAGCACCCGCTGGGACAGAGGAAACAATGAGCAGTTCTTC. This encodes CASTRWDRGNNEQFF.

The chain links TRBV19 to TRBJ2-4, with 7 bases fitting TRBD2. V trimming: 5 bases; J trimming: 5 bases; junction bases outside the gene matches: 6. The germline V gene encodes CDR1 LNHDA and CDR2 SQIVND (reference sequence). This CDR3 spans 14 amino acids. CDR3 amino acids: CASSGLREENIQYF. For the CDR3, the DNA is TGTGCCAGTAGTGGGCTCCGGGAGGAAAACATTCAGTACTTC. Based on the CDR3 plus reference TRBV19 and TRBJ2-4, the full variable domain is DGGITQSPKYLFRKEGQNVTLSCEQNLNHDAMYWYRQDPGQGLRLIYYSQIVNDFQKGDIAEGYSVSREKKESFPLTVTSAQKNPTAFYLCASSGLREENIQYFGAGTRLSVL.

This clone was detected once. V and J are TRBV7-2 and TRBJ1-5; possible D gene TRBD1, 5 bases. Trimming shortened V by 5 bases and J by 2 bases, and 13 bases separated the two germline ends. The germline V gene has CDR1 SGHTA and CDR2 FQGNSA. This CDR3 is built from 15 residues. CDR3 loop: CASSPGGVGNQPQHF. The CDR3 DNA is TGTGCCAGCAGCCCGGGGGGGGTTGGCAATCAGCCCCAGCATTTT.

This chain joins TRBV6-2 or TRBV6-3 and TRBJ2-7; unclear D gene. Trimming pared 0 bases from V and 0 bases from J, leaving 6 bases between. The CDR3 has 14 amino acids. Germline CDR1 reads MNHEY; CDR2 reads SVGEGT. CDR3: CASSYSSVSYEQYV. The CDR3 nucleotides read TGTGCCAGCAGTTACTCGTCAGTCTCCTACGAGCAGTACGTC.